These 10 T cell receptor beta chains share one sample of origin, sequenced in a study of T-cell reconstitution after alpha-beta-depleted transplantation in children. Preparation of the TCRbeta library was carried out with unique molecular identifiers. TCRdb redid the calling of the PCR reads with MiXCR, one entry per CDR3 protein. This table holds fewer than 350,000 distinct CDR3 sequences, 11% found once. The sequencing here drew on peripheral blood, taken 180 days after TCRalphabeta/CD19-depleted stem cell transplant. The receptors derive from a male patient aged 2-15 years who had a stem cell transplant for chronic granulomatous disease, so the T cells may come from the graft donor.

This clonotype has only a few counts. The rearrangement uses TRBV7-2 and TRBJ2-1; TRBD2 matches at 11 bases. V gave up 5 bases and J gave up 3 bases; unmatched junction bases: 3. CDR3 length: 15 residues. Germline CDR1 and CDR2: SGHTA and FQGNSA. CDR3 region: CASSATSGIYNEQFF. CDR3 bases: TGTGCCAGCAGCGCGACTAGCGGGATCTACAATGAGCAGTTCTTC.

This clonotype was picked up many times. The chain couples TRBV12-3 or TRBV12-4 to TRBJ2-2; the D call may be TRBD1 or TRBD2 (5 bases each). The V end was cut by 6 bases, the J end by 4 bases, with 18 bases between. The CDR3 consists of 16 residues. CDR3 loop: CASSPGRPLGTGELFF. DNA of the CDR3: TGTGCCAGCAGCCCGGGACGGCCTTTAGGCACCGGGGAGCTGTTTTTT.

This clonotype has ten or more counts. The chain couples TRBV9 to TRBJ1-2, with D unclear. CDR3 length: 13 residues. Germline values: CDR1 SGDLS, CDR2 YYNGEE. V lost 0 bases and J lost 1, with 4 bases in between. The CDR3 bases are TGTGCCAGCAGCGTAGGGGGTAACTATGGCTACACCTTC. Translated, it gives CASSVGGNYGYTF.

Remarks on this clonotype: Being one base from a much bigger clone, this may be a read error. The chain combines TRBV28 with TRBJ2-3, with TRBD2 identical over 7 bases. Germline V gives CDR1 MDHEN, CDR2 SYDVKM. The trim removed 8 bases at V and 7 bases at J, leaving 15 bases unmatched. This CDR3 comprises 15 residues. Here the CDR3 DNA reads TGTGCCAGCTGGGAGGGCAGGTGGCGCAGACATACGCAGTATTTT. Protein: CASWEGRWRRHTQYF.

This clonotype was recorded many times. This sequence joins TRBV29-1 and TRBJ2-5; D uncertain. The CDR3 has 13 residues. V was shortened by 4 bases and J by 5 bases, with 14 bases between the two germline ends. Germline V gives CDR1 SQVTM, CDR2 ANQGSEA. The CDR3 spells CSVAPYLGETQYF. Here the CDR3 DNA reads TGCAGCGTTGCCCCTTACCTGGGGGAGACCCAGTACTTC.

The sample holds one count of this clonotype. A much larger clone differs by one base, so this may be a read error. The rearrangement uses TRBV28 and TRBJ2-7; no clear D. The CDR3 sequence is 15 residues long. Trimming shortened V by 3 bases and J by 1 base, and 13 bases separated the two germline ends. The V gene's germline CDR1 is MDHEN and CDR2 SYDVKM. The CDR3 nucleotides read TGTGCCAGCAGTTTGGTGTTTGATGGTTCCTACGAGCAGTACTTC. The encoded protein is CASSLVFDGSYEQYF.

This clonotype was recorded many times. The chain has TRBV29-1 and TRBJ2-7, with D uncertain. The length of the CDR3 is 12 residues. Germline V gives CDR1 SQVTM, CDR2 ANQGSEA. V was trimmed by 7 bases and J by 0 bases, leaving 10 bases between them. The DNA for the CDR3 is TGCAGCGCTTACGGCGACTCCTACGAGCAGTACTTC. It yields the protein CSAYGDSYEQYF.

This clonotype appeared many times. This chain uses TRBV6-1 with TRBJ2-2, with a weak D call TRBD2 (5 bases). CDR1 is MNHNS, CDR2 SASEGT, per germline. The V end was cut by 6 bases, the J end by 6 bases, with 14 bases between. CDR3 length equals 14 residues. The CDR3 bases are TGTGCCAGCAGCCTCGAGCCGGAGGCCGGGGAGCTGTTTTTT. Protein: CASSLEPEAGELFF.

This clonotype was detected many times. The CDR3 DNA reads as TGTGCCATCAGGTTCGACAGACTCTCTGGAAACACCATATATTTT. This translates into CAIRFDRLSGNTIYF. V and J are TRBV10-3 and TRBJ1-3; possibly TRBD1 for D (5 bases). The CDR3 is 15 residues long. V lost 6 bases, J lost 0 bases, and 12 bases lay in between. CDR1 and CDR2 from the germline V gene are ENHRY and SYGVKD.

At least ten counts were recorded for this clonotype. The rearrangement joins TRBV2 to TRBJ1-2, with TRBD1 identical over 8 bases. V trimming: 7 bases; J trimming: 8 bases; junction bases outside the gene matches: 9. From germline, CDR1 is SNHLY and CDR2 FYNNEI. The CDR3 runs 13 residues. Here the CDR3 reads CASTPRRDRGYTF. The CDR3 coding sequence is TGTGCCAGCACTCCCCGCCGGGACAGGGGCTACACCTTC.